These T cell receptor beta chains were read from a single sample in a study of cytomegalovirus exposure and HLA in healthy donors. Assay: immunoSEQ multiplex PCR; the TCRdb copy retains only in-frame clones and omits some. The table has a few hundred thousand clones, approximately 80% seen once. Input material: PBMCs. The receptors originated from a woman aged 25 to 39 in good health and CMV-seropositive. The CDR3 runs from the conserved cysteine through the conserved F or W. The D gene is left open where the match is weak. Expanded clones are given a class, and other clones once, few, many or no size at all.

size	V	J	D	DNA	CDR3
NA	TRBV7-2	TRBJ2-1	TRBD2	TGTGCCAGCAGCCAACGGACTAGCGGGAGGGGAAGCTCCTACAATGAGCAGTTCTTC	CASSQRTSGRGSSYNEQFF
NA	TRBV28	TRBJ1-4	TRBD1	TGTGCCAGCAGTTTCCTGGGACAGGAAAATGAAAAACTGTTTTTT	CASSFLGQENEKLFF
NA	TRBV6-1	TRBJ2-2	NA	TGTGCCAGCAGTGAAATAGTGGCAGGGCCCGGGGAGCTGTTTTTT	CASSEIVAGPGELFF
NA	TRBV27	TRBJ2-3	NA	TGTGCCAGCAGTCCCGGCACAGATACGCAGTATTTT	CASSPGTDTQYF
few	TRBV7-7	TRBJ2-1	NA	TGTGCTAGCAGCCCAGGGGTGGCGGAGGAGCAGTTCTTC	CASSPGVAEEQFF
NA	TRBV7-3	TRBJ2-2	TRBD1	TGTGCCAGCAGCTTTGCAGGGGGTGGCGGGGAGCTGTTTTTT	CASSFAGGGGELFF
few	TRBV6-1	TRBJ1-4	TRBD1	TGTGCCAGCAGGGTGACAGGGGGCGTTGAAAAACTGTTTTTT	CASRVTGGVEKLFF
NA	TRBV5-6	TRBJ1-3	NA	TGTGCCAGCAGCTTGGGGACAGTCTCTGGAAACACCATATATTTT	CASSLGTVSGNTIYF
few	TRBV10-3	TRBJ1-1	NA	TGTGCCATCAGTGACCCCGACTCTCATGGGGATGAAGCTTTCTTT	CAISDPDSHGDEAFF
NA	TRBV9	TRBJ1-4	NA	TGTGCCAGCAGCGTAGGGGGGGCTGACGAAAAACTGTTTTTT	CASSVGGADEKLFF
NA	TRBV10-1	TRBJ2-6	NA	TGCGCCAACGTGAGTGCAGGGACACCTGGGGCCAACGTCCTGACTTTC	CANVSAGTPGANVLTF
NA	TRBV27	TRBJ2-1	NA	TGTGCCAGCAGTCCGACAGCAGAGCATGAGCAGTTCTTC	CASSPTAEHEQFF
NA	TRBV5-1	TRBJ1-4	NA	TGCGCCAGCAAGGGCAGCAATAATGAAAAACTGTTTTTT	CASKGSNNEKLFF
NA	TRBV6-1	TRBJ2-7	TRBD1	TGTGCCAGCAGTGAAGTGGTTAGGACAGGGGGCTCCTACGAGCAGTACTTC	CASSEVVRTGGSYEQYF
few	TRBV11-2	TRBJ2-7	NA	TGTGCCAGCAGCTCCTTTACCGGTCGCTACGAGCAGTACTTC	CASSSFTGRYEQYF
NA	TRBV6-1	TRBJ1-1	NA	TGTGCCAGCAGTGGAAGGGTCACAGTCACTGAAGCTTTCTTT	CASSGRVTVTEAFF
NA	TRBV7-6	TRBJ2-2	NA	TGTGCCACCTCCTTCCGGGACACCTTCACCGGGGAGCTGTTTTTT	CATSFRDTFTGELFF
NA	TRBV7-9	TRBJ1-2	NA	TGTGCCAGCAGCTTAGTCGGTGTGAACTATGGCTACACCTTC	CASSLVGVNYGYTF
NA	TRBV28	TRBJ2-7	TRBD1	TGTGCCAGCAGGCTAATCCGGGACAGGGGGCCCGAGCAGTACTTC	CASRLIRDRGPEQYF
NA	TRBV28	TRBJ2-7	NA	TGTGCCAGCAGTTTTGGCAGAGGAGGGAATAACTACGAGCAGTACTTC	CASSFGRGGNNYEQYF
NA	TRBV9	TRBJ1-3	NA	TGTGCCAGCAGCGTAGGAGTAACTGGAAACACCATATATTTT	CASSVGVTGNTIYF
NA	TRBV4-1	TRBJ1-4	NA	TGCGCCAGCAGCCAAGTTGGCCAGAACCTTAATGAAAAACTGTTTTTT	CASSQVGQNLNEKLFF
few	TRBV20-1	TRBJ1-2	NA	TGCAGTGCTAATAACGCTGGCTACACCTTC	CSANNAGYTF
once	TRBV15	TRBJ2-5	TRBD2	TGTGCCACCAGCAGAGGGGAGGGCCTAGAGACCCAGTACTTC	CATSRGEGLETQYF
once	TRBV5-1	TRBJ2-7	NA	TGCGCCAGCAGCAACTCCTACGAGCAGTACTTC	CASSNSYEQYF
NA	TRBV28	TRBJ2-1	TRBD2	TGTGCCAGCAGTTTCTCCCCCGGGACTAGCGGGAGCTTTGGGTCCTACAATGAGCAGTTCTTC	CASSFSPGTSGSFGSYNEQFF
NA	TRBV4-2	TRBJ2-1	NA	TGTGCCAGCAGCCAAGGAAGCGGTCTGACTTCCCATGAGCAGTTCTTC	CASSQGSGLTSHEQFF
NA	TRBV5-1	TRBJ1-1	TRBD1	TGCGCCAGCAGCGCTCGACAGGGGGCGGGCACTGAAGCTTTCTTT	CASSARQGAGTEAFF
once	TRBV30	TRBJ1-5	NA	TGTGCCTGGAGTGTGTCGTCTCCCAATCAGCCCCAGCATTTT	CAWSVSSPNQPQHF
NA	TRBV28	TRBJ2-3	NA	TGTGCCAGCAGCACTGGGGGTATAGATACGCAGTATTTT	CASSTGGIDTQYF
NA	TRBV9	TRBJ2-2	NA	TGTGCCAGCAGGGCCTCTGGTACCGGGGAGCTGTTTTTT	CASRASGTGELFF
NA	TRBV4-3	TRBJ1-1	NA	TGCGCCAGCAGCCAAGTGCCGTCCAGGGGGAACACTGAAGCTTTCTTT	CASSQVPSRGNTEAFF